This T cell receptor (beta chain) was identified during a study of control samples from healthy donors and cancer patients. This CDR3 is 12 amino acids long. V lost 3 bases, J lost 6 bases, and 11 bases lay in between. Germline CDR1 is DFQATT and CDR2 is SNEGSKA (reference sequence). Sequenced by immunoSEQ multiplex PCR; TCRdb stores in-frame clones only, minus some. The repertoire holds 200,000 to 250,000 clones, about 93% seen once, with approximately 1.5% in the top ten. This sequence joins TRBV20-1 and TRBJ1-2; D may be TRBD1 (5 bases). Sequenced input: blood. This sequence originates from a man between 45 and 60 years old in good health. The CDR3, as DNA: TGCAGTGCTAGTCAAGGGACGGATGGCTACACCTTC. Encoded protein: CSASQGTDGYTF.